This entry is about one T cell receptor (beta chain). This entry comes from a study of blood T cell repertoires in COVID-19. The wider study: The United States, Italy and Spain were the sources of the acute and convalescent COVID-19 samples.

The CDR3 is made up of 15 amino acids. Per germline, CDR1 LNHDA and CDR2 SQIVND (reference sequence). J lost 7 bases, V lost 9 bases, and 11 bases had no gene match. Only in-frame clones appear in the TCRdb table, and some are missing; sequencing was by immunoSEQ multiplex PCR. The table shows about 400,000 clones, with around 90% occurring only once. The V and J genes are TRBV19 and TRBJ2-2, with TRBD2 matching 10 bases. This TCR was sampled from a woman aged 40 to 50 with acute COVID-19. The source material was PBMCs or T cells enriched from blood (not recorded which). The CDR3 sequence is CASRPASGGNGELFF. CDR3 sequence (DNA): TGTGCCAGCCGCCCGGCTAGCGGGGGTAACGGGGAGCTGTTTTTT.